This T cell receptor (beta chain) was recorded in a study of blood T cell repertoires in COVID-19. This CDR3 contains 14 residues. Trimming cost V 6 bases and J 1 base, with 12 bases left between them. Germline assignment: CDR1 SGHNT and CDR2 YENEEA. The repertoire was sequenced with immunoSEQ multiplex PCR; TCRdb's copy has only in-frame clones and lacks some. This sample has 150,000 or so clones; roughly 84% occur once, and the top ten carry under 0.8%. Sequencing was carried out using peripheral blood. V and J are TRBV11-3 and TRBJ2-5; possibly TRBD1 for D (7 bases). The clonotype was recovered from a man aged 55 to 70 with COVID-19, enrolled during active disease. The CDR3 spells CASSRQGGQETQYF. The CDR3 nucleotides are TGTGCCAGCAGTCGACAGGGAGGCCAAGAGACCCAGTACTTC. Variable domain in full (rest from reference TRBV11-3 and TRBJ2-5): EAGVVQSPRYKIIEKKQPVAFWCNPISGHNTLYWYLQNLGQGPELLIRYENEEAVDDSQLPKDRFSAERLKGVDSTLKIQPAELGDSAVYLCASSRQGGQETQYFGPGTRLLVL.